One and the same sample provided the 16 T cell receptor beta chains below, sequenced in a study of blood T cell repertoires in COVID-19. Clones were sequenced by immunoSEQ multiplex PCR, and TCRdb holds only the in-frame ones, with some missing. The sample holds some 200,000 clones, around 81% seen once. Sample: peripheral blood. Receptors originate from a woman aged 60-75 years with acute or convalescent COVID-19.

This clone was detected only a few times. The rearrangement uses TRBV2 and TRBJ1-2; 9 positions match TRBD1. The CDR3 has 14 residues. The germline V gene has CDR1 SNHLY and CDR2 FYNNEI. V shed 7 bases and J 0 bases; nucleotides not matched to a gene: 3. CDR3 nucleotides: TGTGCCAGCACCCGACAGGGGGCTAACTATGGCTACACCTTC. Protein: CASTRQGANYGYTF.

The CDR3 bases are TGTGCCACCAGCAGAGATCTTCCAGGACAGGGTCAGACCCAGTACTTC. Translating gives CATSRDLPGQGQTQYF. The rearrangement uses TRBV15 and TRBJ2-5; 8 nucleotides line up with TRBD1. The germline V gene has CDR1 LNHNV and CDR2 YYDKDF (reference sequence). The CDR3 has 16 residues. The V and J ends lost 0 bases and 6 bases, in that order; junction bases with no gene match: 9.

V usage is TRBV7-3 and J usage is TRBJ2-3; 9 nucleotides line up with TRBD1. After removal of 5 bases from V and 1 base from J, the junction contained 16 bases not matched to a gene. The CDR3 loop spans 19 amino acids. Germline CDR1 is SGHTA and CDR2 is FQGTGA. CDR3 amino acids: CASSNMGQGLWRGTDTQYF. The CDR3 bases are TGTGCCAGCAGCAACATGGGACAGGGCCTATGGCGAGGCACAGATACGCAGTATTTT.

The V gene is TRBV30, the J gene TRBJ1-2; 7 nucleotides align to TRBD1. Germline V CDR1 and CDR2: GTSNPN, SVGIG (reference sequence). V shed 1 base, J shed 0 bases, and the junction held 8 bases outside the gene matches. The CDR3 is 16 residues long. The CDR3 DNA reads TGTGCCTGGAGTGAGTCCCCGACAGGGCCTAACTATGGCTACACCTTC. This gives the protein CAWSESPTGPNYGYTF.

For the CDR3, the DNA is TGCGCCAGCAGCTTGGCGCAGGGGTGGCCTGAAGCTTTCTTT. As protein: CASSLAQGWPEAFF. The chain couples TRBV5-1 to TRBJ1-1; possible D gene TRBD1, 6 bases. Germline V gives CDR1 SGHRS, CDR2 YFSETQ. Trimming took off 0 bases at V and 6 bases at J, with 12 bases between the two ends. This CDR3 has 14 residues.

This clone was detected only once. The chain has TRBV9 and TRBJ2-3, with D perhaps matching TRBD1 (7 bases). The CDR3 has 18 residues. Germline V gene sequence: CDR1 SGDLS, CDR2 YYNGEE. Trimming took off 0 bases at V and 2 bases at J, with 19 bases between the two ends. CDR3: CASSVDWRGQTNTDTQYF. CDR3 DNA: TGTGCCAGCAGCGTAGACTGGAGGGGACAGACAAACACAGATACGCAGTATTTT. Variable domain in full (rest from reference TRBV9 and TRBJ2-3): DSGVTQTPKHLITATGQRVTLRCSPRSGDLSVYWYQQSLDQGLQFLIQYYNGEERAKGNILERFSAQQFPDLHSELNLSSLELGDSALYFCASSVDWRGQTNTDTQYFGPGTRLTVL.

The chain couples TRBV15 to TRBJ2-5, with 11 bases fitting TRBD1. Trimming cost V 0 bases and J 5 bases; bases outside gene matches: 8. This CDR3 is built from 17 residues. Per germline, CDR1 LNHNV and CDR2 YYDKDF (reference sequence). In nucleotides, the CDR3 is TGTGCCACCAGCAGAGATCTGGGACAGGGGGTTTCGGAGACCCAGTACTTC. It specifies CATSRDLGQGVSETQYF.

The genes are TRBV19 and TRBJ1-1; TRBD1 is a possible D gene (6 bases). Germline V gene data show CDR1 as LNHDA and CDR2 as SQIVND (reference sequence). The CDR3 contains 15 residues. The V end was cut by 5 bases, the J end by 0 bases, with 13 bases between. The CDR3 nucleotides are TGTGCCAGTAGTTGGGGAGGGGGTCTGAACACTGAAGCTTTCTTT. This sequence encodes CASSWGGGLNTEAFF.

The chain has TRBV30 and TRBJ2-3; 10 bases match TRBD1. J gave up 4 bases and V 1 base, and 2 bases lay outside the gene matches. The germline V gene encodes CDR1 GTSNPN and CDR2 SVGIG (reference sequence). The CDR3 is 14 residues long. CDR3 coding DNA: TGTGCCTGGAGTGCGGGACAGGGGTCAGATACGCAGTATTTT. Encoded protein: CAWSAGQGSDTQYF.

The chain joins TRBV11-2 to TRBJ1-1; D might be TRBD1 (6 bases). The germline V gene encodes CDR1 SGHAT and CDR2 FQNNGV. The CDR3 contains 15 residues. Trimming took off 4 bases at V and 6 bases at J, with 18 bases between the two ends. The CDR3 nucleotides are TGTGCCAGCAGCTCGCCCTTGAGGGACACTTCTGAAGCTTTCTTT. It encodes CASSSPLRDTSEAFF.

This chain links TRBV29-1 with TRBJ1-1; D remains ambiguous. The V end lost 6 bases, the J end lost 0 bases, and 17 bases lay between the germline ends. The CDR3 is 15 amino acids. Germline V gene sequence: CDR1 SQVTM, CDR2 ANQGSEA. CDR3 sequence reads: CSVTEGVRMNTEAFF. CDR3 DNA sequence: TGCAGCGTCACAGAGGGAGTAAGAATGAACACTGAAGCTTTCTTT.

A few counts support this clone. The genes are TRBV30 and TRBJ2-1; D unresolved. CDR1 is GTSNPN, CDR2 SVGIG, per germline (reference sequence). V dropped 2 bases and J dropped 5 bases, with 7 bases sitting between them. This CDR3 has 12 amino acids. CDR3 bases: TGTGCCTGGAGTTCTGGAGACAATGAGCAGTTCTTC. It specifies CAWSSGDNEQFF.

This chain uses TRBV19 with TRBJ1-2, with 7 bases that match TRBD1. There are 13 residues in the CDR3. Germline CDR1 and CDR2: LNHDA and SQIVND (reference sequence). V was clipped by 5 bases and J by 4 bases; unmatched bases: 4. As DNA, the CDR3 is TGTGCCAGTAGTGCGGACAGGCGCTATGGCTACACCTTC. As protein: CASSADRRYGYTF.

CDR3 residues: CASSLPTGMDQETQYF. CDR3 in DNA: TGTGCCAGCAGCTTACCGACAGGGATGGATCAAGAGACCCAGTACTTC. V usage is TRBV7-2 and J usage is TRBJ2-5; 7 positions match TRBD1. Trimming cost V 2 bases and J 2 bases; bases outside gene matches: 8. Germline CDR1 reads SGHTA; CDR2 reads FQGNSA. CDR3 length equals 16 residues.

The chain employs TRBV4-1 and TRBJ1-1, with D possibly being TRBD1 (5 bases). The germline V and J ends were trimmed by 1 base and 1 base, with 13 bases remaining between them. Germline V gene data show CDR1 as MGHRA and CDR2 as YSYEKL. The CDR3 has 16 residues. CDR3 residues: CASSQGWVGGNTEAFF. In nucleotides, the CDR3 is TGCGCCAGCAGCCAAGGATGGGTCGGGGGGAACACTGAAGCTTTCTTT.

The chain has TRBV24-1 and TRBJ1-6; no reliable D call. This CDR3 has 15 residues. Germline V gives CDR1 KGHDR, CDR2 SFDVKD. The germline V and J ends were trimmed by 7 bases and 8 bases, with 17 bases remaining between them. The CDR3 sequence: CATSRDIRLDSPLHF. The CDR3 nucleotides read TGTGCCACCAGCCGAGACATAAGGTTGGATTCACCCCTCCACTTT.